Shown below are 14 T cell receptor beta chains from a single sample sequenced in a study of cytomegalovirus exposure and HLA in healthy donors. Both 60 Vbeta primers and 13 Jbeta primers went into the PCR. The method was immunoSEQ multiplex PCR; TCRdb's version includes in-frame clones alone and lacks a portion of them. This table lists about 130,000 clones. The specimen sequenced was PBMCs. The origin of the receptors is a woman aged 40-49 years in good health and CMV-seropositive.

The CDR3 region is CASSLLAGGADTQYF. The CDR3 nucleotides read TGTGCCAGCAGTCTTCTAGCGGGAGGGGCAGATACGCAGTATTTT. The gene calls are TRBV2 and TRBJ2-3, with 12 bases aligning to TRBD2. This CDR3 spans 15 amino acids. Looked up from germline, CDR1 is SNHLY and CDR2 is FYNNEI. J gave up 4 bases and V 5 bases, and 4 bases lay outside the gene matches.

The rearrangement joins TRBV5-1 to TRBJ2-7; 12 bases agree with TRBD1. Germline trimming cut 4 bases from V and 7 bases from J; bases unmatched to any gene: 6. The CDR3 spans 14 residues. The germline V gene has CDR1 SGHRS and CDR2 YFSETQ. The DNA of the CDR3 is TGCGCCAGCAGCGAGGGACAGGGGGCGCGGGAGCAGTACTTC. Its translation is CASSEGQGAREQYF.

The chain carries TRBV5-1 and TRBJ2-2; D is unresolved. With 2 bases removed from V and 6 bases from J, the gap between germline ends came to 8 bases. This CDR3 region has 13 residues. Per germline, CDR1 SGHRS and CDR2 YFSETQ. CDR3 region: CASSFSIAGELFF. In DNA form, the CDR3 reads TGCGCCAGCAGCTTTTCGATAGCCGGGGAGCTGTTTTTT.

The CDR3 sequence is CASSAQGASWEKLFF. In DNA, the CDR3 is TGTGCCAGCAGTGCGCAGGGGGCTAGTTGGGAAAAACTGTTTTTT. This chain connects TRBV6-6 to TRBJ1-4; 8 bases are shared with TRBD1. The ends lost 5 bases at V and 8 bases at J; junction bases unmatched: 10. CDR3 length: 15 amino acids. Germline CDR1 reads MNHNY; CDR2 reads SVGAGI (reference sequence).

The CDR3 sequence: CASSPADGVGETQYF. CDR3 bases: TGTGCCAGCTCACCAGCCGACGGGGTAGGGGAGACCCAGTACTTC. This rearrangement joins TRBV18 to TRBJ2-5, with TRBD2 as a possible D gene (5 bases). Germline-derived CDR1 and CDR2 are KGHSH and LQKENI. The V end was cut by 2 bases, the J end by 5 bases, with 15 bases between. The CDR3 sequence is 15 residues long.

The chain uses TRBV7-3 and TRBJ1-1, with D possibly matching TRBD1 (6 bases). In germline, CDR1 is SGHTA, CDR2 FQGTGA. The CDR3 has 14 residues. The ends were cut back, 1 base at V and 6 bases at J, with 12 bases in the middle. This CDR3 reads CASSLNWQGPEAFF. CDR3 nucleotides: TGTGCCAGCAGCTTAAATTGGCAGGGGCCTGAAGCTTTCTTT.

V and J are TRBV27 and TRBJ2-4; 7 positions agree with TRBD2. The CDR3 is made up of 17 amino acids. J gave up 0 bases and V 6 bases, and 11 bases lay outside the gene matches. Germline CDR1 and CDR2: MNHEY and SMNVEV (reference sequence). The CDR3 sequence: CASSSFGAGVAKNIQYF. DNA of the CDR3: TGTGCCAGCAGCTCCTTCGGGGCGGGAGTAGCCAAAAACATTCAGTACTTC.

On this clone: Because the CDR3's place on the DNA is in doubt, the DNA is left out and the CDR3 is given as listed by TCRdb. The chain couples TRBV29-1 to TRBJ2-7; TRBD1, the table's D call, was not compared with the DNA. Germline lookup yields CDR1 SQVTM and CDR2 ANQGSEA. Both ends counted, the CDR3 spans 14 residues. CDR3 in amino acids: CSVGGGTGGTSEFF.

CDR3 amino acids: CASSVRTGGNTGELFF. CDR3 nucleotide sequence: TGTGCCAGTAGTGTCCGAACAGGGGGGAACACCGGGGAGCTGTTTTTT. The J gene is TRBJ2-2, the V gene TRBV19; the match to TRBD1 covers 8 bases. Germline loops: CDR1 LNHDA, CDR2 SQIVND (reference sequence). V trimming: 5 bases; J trimming: 1 base; junction bases outside the gene matches: 6. This CDR3 has 16 amino acids.

On this clone: Other DNA sequences in the same sample also yield this CDR3. The rearrangement links TRBV28 to TRBJ1-5; D call uncertain. The CDR3 extends over 14 amino acids. With 2 bases removed from V and 7 bases from J, the gap between germline ends came to 12 bases. Germline V gene data show CDR1 as MDHEN and CDR2 as SYDVKM. In DNA form, the CDR3 reads TGTGCCAGCAGTTTAGGAGGCGCGGGACAGCCCCAGCATTTT. Encoded protein: CASSLGGAGQPQHF.

CDR3 residues: CASSVGEGGGYGYTF. The CDR3 coding sequence is TGTGCCAGCAGTGTAGGGGAGGGGGGCGGCTATGGCTACACCTTC. This chain uses TRBV25-1 with TRBJ1-2, with a tentative D call TRBD1 (6 bases). This CDR3 contains 15 residues. The V gene lost 4 bases and the J gene lost 4 bases, with 16 bases spanning the gap. Germline loops: CDR1 MGHDK, CDR2 SYGVNS.

CDR3 coding DNA: TGTGCCAGCAATGACCGGGGAGCTTTCTTT. Translating gives CASNDRGAFF. V is TRBV6-6 and J is TRBJ1-1, with no clear D. CDR1 is MNHNY and CDR2 is SVGAGI in the germline V gene (reference sequence). Between the trimmed V and J ends, which lost 7 bases and 10 bases, there was a span of 10 bases. This CDR3 is 10 amino acids long.

The CDR3 loop reads CASSNTGGGGETQYF. Written as DNA, the CDR3 is TGTGCCAGTAGTAACACGGGGGGCGGTGGGGAGACCCAGTACTTC. This chain connects TRBV19 to TRBJ2-5, with D possibly being TRBD2 (7 bases). From germline, CDR1 is LNHDA and CDR2 SQIVND (reference sequence). The CDR3 has 15 residues. Trimming took off 4 bases at V and 5 bases at J, with 17 bases between the two ends.

The chain employs TRBV27 and TRBJ2-1; D might be TRBD1 (5 bases). CDR3 length: 15 residues. Between the trimmed V and J ends, which lost 5 bases and 0 bases, there was a span of 11 bases. Germline CDR1 reads MNHEY; CDR2 reads SMNVEV (reference sequence). The CDR3 sequence is CASSLGQRSYNEQFF. The CDR3 bases are TGTGCCAGCAGTCTCGGACAACGCTCCTACAATGAGCAGTTCTTC.